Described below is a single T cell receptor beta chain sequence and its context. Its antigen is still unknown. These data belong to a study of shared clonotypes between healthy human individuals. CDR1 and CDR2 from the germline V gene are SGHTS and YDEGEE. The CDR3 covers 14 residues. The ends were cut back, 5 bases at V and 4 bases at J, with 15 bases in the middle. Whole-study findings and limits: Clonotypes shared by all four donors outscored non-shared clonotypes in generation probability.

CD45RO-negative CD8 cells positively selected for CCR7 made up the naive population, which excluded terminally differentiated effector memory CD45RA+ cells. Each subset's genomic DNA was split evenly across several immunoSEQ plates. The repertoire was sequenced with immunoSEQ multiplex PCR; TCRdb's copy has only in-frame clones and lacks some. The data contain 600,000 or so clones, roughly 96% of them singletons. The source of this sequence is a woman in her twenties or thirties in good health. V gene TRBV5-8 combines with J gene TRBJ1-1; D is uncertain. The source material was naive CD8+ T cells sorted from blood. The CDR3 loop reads CASSQTLSSTEAFF. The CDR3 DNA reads TGTGCCAGCAGTCAAACCCTCTCTTCCACTGAAGCTTTCTTT.